This T cell receptor beta chain was sequenced during a study of post-analysis software for immune sequencing data. Regarding the study as a whole: Comparison of patients with controls showed 4 to 6 TRBV segments more frequent in patients, TRBV5-6, TRBV5-1 and TRBV20-1 among them. Relative to controls, patients with multiple sclerosis showed significantly lower normalized Chao1 diversity.

Germline CDR1 is MNHNS and CDR2 is SASEGT. Unmatched junction bases numbered 6, after V lost 4 bases and J lost 4 bases. CDR3 size: 15 residues. With respect to this clonotype: No antigen is known for it.

Unique molecular identifiers had been added to the TCR beta cDNA libraries. From about 0.98 to 11 million T cells, 500,000 or so cDNA molecules were obtained. TCRdb recomputed calls from the PCR reads with MiXCR, one row per CDR3 protein. The sample has over 700,000 distinct CDR3 sequences, approximately 30% seen once. The sequence was obtained from a girl aged 10-17 years with multiple sclerosis. The chain links TRBV6-1 to TRBJ2-3, with 9 bases that match TRBD2. The source material was blood. The CDR3 DNA sequence: TGTGCCAGCAGTGGGCTAGCGGGAATGGCAGATACGCAGTATTTT. Residues: CASSGLAGMADTQYF.